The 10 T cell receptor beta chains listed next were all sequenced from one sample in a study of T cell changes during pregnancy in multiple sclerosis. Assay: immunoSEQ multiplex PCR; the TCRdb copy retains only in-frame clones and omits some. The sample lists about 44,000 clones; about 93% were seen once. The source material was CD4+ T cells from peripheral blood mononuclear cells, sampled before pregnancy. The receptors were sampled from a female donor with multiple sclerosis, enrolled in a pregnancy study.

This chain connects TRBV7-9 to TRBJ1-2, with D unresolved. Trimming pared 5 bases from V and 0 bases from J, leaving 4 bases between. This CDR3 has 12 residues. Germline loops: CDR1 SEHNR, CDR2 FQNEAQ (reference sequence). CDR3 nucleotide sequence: TGTGCCAGCAGCCCTACTAACTATGGCTACACCTTC. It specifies CASSPTNYGYTF.

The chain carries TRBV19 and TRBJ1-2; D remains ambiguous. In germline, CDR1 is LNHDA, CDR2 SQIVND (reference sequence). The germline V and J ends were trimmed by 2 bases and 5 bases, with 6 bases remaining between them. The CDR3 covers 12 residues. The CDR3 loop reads CASSISVYGYTF. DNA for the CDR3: TGTGCCAGTAGTATATCGGTATATGGCTACACCTTC.

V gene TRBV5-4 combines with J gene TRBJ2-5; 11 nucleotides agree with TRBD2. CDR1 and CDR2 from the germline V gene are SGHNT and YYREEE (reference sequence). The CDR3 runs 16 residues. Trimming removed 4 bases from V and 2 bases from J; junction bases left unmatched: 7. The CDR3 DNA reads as TGTGCCAGCAGCCTCAGACTAGCGGGGAAACAAGAGACCCAGTACTTC. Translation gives CASSLRLAGKQETQYF.

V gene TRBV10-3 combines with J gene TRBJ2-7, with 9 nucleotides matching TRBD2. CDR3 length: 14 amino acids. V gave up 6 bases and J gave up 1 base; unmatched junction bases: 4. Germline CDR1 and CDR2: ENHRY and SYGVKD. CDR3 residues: CAIRGREGSYEQYF. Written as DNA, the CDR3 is TGTGCCATCAGGGGGCGGGAGGGATCCTACGAGCAGTACTTC.

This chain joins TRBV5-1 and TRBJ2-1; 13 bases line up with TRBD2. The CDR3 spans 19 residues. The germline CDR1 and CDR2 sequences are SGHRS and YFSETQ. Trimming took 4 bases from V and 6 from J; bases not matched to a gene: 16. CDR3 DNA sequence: TGCGCCAGCAGCCACCGGACTAGCGGGAGCCCCAGTGGAGGCAATGAGCAGTTCTTC. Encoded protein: CASSHRTSGSPSGGNEQFF.

CDR3 residues: CASSGVGTYNSPLHF. The CDR3 DNA reads as TGCGCCAGCAGCGGGGTTGGGACTTATAATTCACCCCTCCACTTT. The rearrangement uses TRBV5-1 and TRBJ1-6, with D possibly being TRBD1 (5 bases). Trimming removed 4 bases at V and 4 bases at J, with 12 bases between. The CDR3 spans 15 residues. Germline V gene sequence: CDR1 SGHRS, CDR2 YFSETQ.

CDR3 in amino acids: CASNLGTGNRGYTF. The CDR3 nucleotides read TGTGCCAGCAACTTAGGGACAGGGAATCGCGGCTACACCTTC. The chain combines TRBV2 with TRBJ1-2; 9 positions match TRBD1. Trimming removed 7 bases from V and 8 bases from J; junction bases left unmatched: 11. The length of the CDR3 is 14 residues. CDR1 is SNHLY and CDR2 is FYNNEI in the germline V gene.

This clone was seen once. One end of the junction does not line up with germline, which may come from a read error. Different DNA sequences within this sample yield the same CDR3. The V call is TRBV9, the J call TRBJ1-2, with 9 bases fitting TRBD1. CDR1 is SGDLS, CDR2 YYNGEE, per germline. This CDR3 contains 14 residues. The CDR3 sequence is CASSPGTGNYGYTF. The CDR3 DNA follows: TGCGCCAGCTCACCCGGGACAGGGAACTATGGCTACACCTTC.

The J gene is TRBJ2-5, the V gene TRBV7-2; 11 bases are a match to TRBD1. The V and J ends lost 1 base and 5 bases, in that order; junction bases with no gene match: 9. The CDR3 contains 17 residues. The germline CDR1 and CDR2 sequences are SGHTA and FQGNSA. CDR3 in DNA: TGTGCCAGCAGCTTAGGAGCCGGGACAGGGGGTCAGGAGACCCAGTACTTC. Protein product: CASSLGAGTGGQETQYF.

CDR3 coding DNA: TGTGCCAGCAGCTTAGTGGCAGTCCCGAATGAGCAGTTCTTC. Its protein is CASSLVAVPNEQFF. V and J are TRBV11-2 and TRBJ2-1; no reliable D call. The CDR3 loop spans 14 amino acids. The V end lost 1 base, the J end lost 7 bases, and 11 bases lay between the germline ends. Germline V gene data show CDR1 as SGHAT and CDR2 as FQNNGV.